Given below is one TCR beta chain in context. The antigen is not known. Using immunoSEQ multiplex PCR, the repertoire was profiled, and TCRdb retains in-frame clones only, with some absent. The sample yields some 120,000 clones, 85% to 90% seen once. The CDR3 is made up of 16 amino acids. V lost 4 bases and J lost 3; bases outside the gene matches: 10. The germline gives CDR1 SGHRS, CDR2 YFSETQ. The data stem from a study of T cell responses to AZD1222 COVID-19 vaccine. Study-wide results and limits: Targets within unmutated variant regions were reportedly found for nearly half of spike-specific TCRs. Compared with day 0, the breadth and depth of the Spike-specific TCR repertoire rose significantly after two doses of AZD1222.

This TCR derives from an adult in good health. The rearrangement joins TRBV5-1 to TRBJ2-7, with 10 bases lining up with TRBD1. Sequencing used peripheral blood, obtained on day 0 of AZD1222 vaccination. The CDR3 is CASSPTPGQGDYEQYF. CDR3 DNA sequence: TGCGCCAGCAGCCCCACCCCTGGACAGGGGGACTACGAGCAGTACTTC.